These T cell receptor beta chains were read from a single sample in a study of blood T cell repertoires in COVID-19. Clones were sequenced by immunoSEQ multiplex PCR, and TCRdb holds only the in-frame ones, with some missing. The table has over 200,000 clones, approximately 86% seen once. Sequencing used peripheral blood. The receptor set was obtained from a woman in her twenties or thirties with COVID-19, enrolled during active disease. Each CDR3 is given with its conserved first and last residue.

TRBV6-2/TRBV6-3,CASSSYHTGNTEAFF
TRBV11-2,CASSWGLAGGRGQETQYF
TRBV7-2,CASSPGGPYEQYF
TRBV18,CASSPIKPGQVYGYTF
TRBV7-9,CAITGGTSYEQYF
TRBV27,CASSSGVLGNYGYTF
TRBV19,CASSISDTGELFF
TRBV7-9,CASSLGTGEQYF
TRBV28,CASSPSYGYTF
TRBV7-2,CASSLQSGGLNTF
TRBV27,CASSFRGQGNMYF
TRBV7-3,CASSIGTGFHEQYF
TRBV5-1,CASSLEVSRGTDTQYF
TRBV6-6,CASSPRDNSPPNQPQHF
TRBV7-8,CASRPDRANYGYTF
TRBV7-2,CASSRLTNSHEQFF
TRBV3-1/TRBV3-2,CASSQGSSSYNEQFF
TRBV28,CASSLRQGAGGNQPQHF
TRBV19,CASRPTGVTYEQYF
TRBV3-1/TRBV3-2,CASSLWDRVTEAFF
TRBV5-4,CASTFYAGLEDTEAFF
TRBV5-1,CASTLDGGGYGYTF
TRBV4-3,CASSQDSAGSPYEQYF
TRBV7-8,CASSLKSRGSTDTQYF
TRBV5-1,CASSGGRTSGGETQYF
TRBV7-3,CASSFGGSTEAFF
TRBV4-1,CASSPGTGTGTPEAFF
TRBV27,CASSLRREEGYTF
TRBV3-1/TRBV3-2,CASSLREGGYTF
TRBV7-9,CASSPRVGGADTQYF
TRBV7-2,CASSSIIGSYGYTF
TRBV5-5,CASSSMGGRANEQFF
TRBV5-4,CASSKGGTAFYEQYF
TRBV19,CASRTARTGGLGGYTF
TRBV12-5,CASGLGINEQFF
TRBV12-3/TRBV12-4,CASSDRISIYF
TRBV7-9,CAPRETNTGELFF
TRBV6-6,CASSPWTGSNQPQHF
TRBV30,CAWSATGTTGNTIYF
TRBV30,CASQNEGYGYTF
TRBV19,CASTVSGGFANYGYTF
TRBV14,CASSQDSGEQYF
TRBV6-5,CASRTDRKRSYGYTF
TRBV15,CATSRDRTGADTQYF
TRBV11-3,CASSAGTGSAGELFF
TRBV6-2/TRBV6-3,CASSYGTSGGYAGELFF
TRBV5-1,CASSLGGEQYF
TRBV5-3,CARSSTSGSQYF
TRBV3-1/TRBV3-2,CASSQDVWDRAPGNQPQHF
TRBV4-3,CASSQGQVLRANEKLFF
TRBV7-2,CASSLPQVYDGYTF
TRBV2,CASSVGGRTEAFF
TRBV30,CAWSPGDRGLTGELFF